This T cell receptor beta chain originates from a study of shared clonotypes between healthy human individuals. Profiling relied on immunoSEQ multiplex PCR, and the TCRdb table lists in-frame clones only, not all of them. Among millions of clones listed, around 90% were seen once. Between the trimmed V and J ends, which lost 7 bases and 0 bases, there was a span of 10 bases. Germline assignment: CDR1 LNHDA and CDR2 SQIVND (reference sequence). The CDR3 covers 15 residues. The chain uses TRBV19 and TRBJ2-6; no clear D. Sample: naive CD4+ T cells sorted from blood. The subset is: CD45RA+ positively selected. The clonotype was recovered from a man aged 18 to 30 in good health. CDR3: CASKGGSSGANVLTF. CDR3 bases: TGTGCCAGTAAAGGCGGATCCTCTGGGGCCAACGTCCTGACTTTC.